This T cell receptor (beta chain) was identified during a study of T cell repertoires in cytomegalovirus infection (dated by TCRdb to between 2018 and 2021). Context from the whole study: Peptide stimulations targeted recently identified HLA-C-restricted CMV epitopes, whose presentation resists viral immunomodulation, together with well-studied HLA-B-restricted epitopes. Because public TCR beta signatures pointed to carriage of CMV infection together with the matching HLA type, the HLA type of each donor mattered for the analysis. What the research found in general, with its limitations: The ex vivo response was dominated by HLA-C-restricted CMV-specific TCR beta clonotypes, and the single most frequent clonotype in two of eight donors was supplied by these HLA-C-restricted clonotypes. In both this cohort and an independent cohort of 350 to 400 donors, the cumulative frequency of public TCR beta family members distinguished carriers of CMV infection plus the relevant HLA type.

For sequencing, an Illumina HiSeq 1500 was employed. The raw public data were reprocessed by TCRdb itself: fastp quality trimming at Q25, MiXCR clonotype calling, in-frame beta chains only. Each entry is one CDR3 protein sequence, shown with its most common DNA and genes. This sample lists under 300,000 distinct CDR3 sequences; 20% to 25% were detected once. The top ten hold roughly 19% of the sample. A note on this clonotype: It has no known antigen specificity. Base qualities are not provided; no much larger clone lies one nucleotide away.

CDR1 and CDR2 were assigned from the germline V gene (reference sequence) as DFQATT and SNEGSKA. The CDR3 goes from the cysteine to the phenylalanine over 13 residues. Only the CDR3 DNA is retained, 39 bases long and in frame from the first base. Trimming removed 4 bases from V and 7 bases from J, leaving 14 bases between the germline ends. This specimen's treatment or condition label, interpreted: in vitro stimulation with specific CMV peptide epitopes to enrich CMV-specific T cells. The chain couples TRBV20-1 to TRBJ2-1; the D gene is possibly TRBD1, with 6 bases matching. The TCR originated in a human donor in good health (CMV status not recorded). Some clones in this sample may be carry-over from other donors' samples. Specimen: cultured PBMCs, collected from culture after CMV antigen stimulation. Here the CDR3 is given as CSATTGSWNEQFF. Read as DNA, the sequence is TGCAGTGCTACGACAGGCTCGTGGAATGAGCAGTTCTTC.